The next 21 T cell receptor beta chains were all read from a single sample in a study of blood T cell repertoires in COVID-19. Using immunoSEQ multiplex PCR, the repertoire was profiled, and TCRdb retains in-frame clones only, with some absent. The sample lists around 140,000 clones; 88% were seen once. The sequencing sample was made of peripheral blood. These receptor sequences come from a woman aged 45-65 years with acute or convalescent COVID-19.

This chain connects TRBV7-9 to TRBJ2-7; tentative D call: TRBD1 (6 bases). There are 16 residues in the CDR3. V lost 1 base, J lost 0 bases, and 13 bases lay in between. Germline loops: CDR1 SEHNR, CDR2 FQNEAQ (reference sequence). For the CDR3, the DNA is TGTGCCAGCAGCTTAGAAGGAGTAGGGGGCTCCTACGAGCAGTACTTC. This encodes CASSLEGVGGSYEQYF.

The chain uses TRBV3-1 (or the pseudogene TRBV3-2) and TRBJ1-6; D is unclear. V lost 4 bases to trimming and J lost 7 bases, with 11 bases between them. CDR1 is LGHDT and CDR2 is YNNKEL in the germline V gene (reference sequence). The CDR3 covers 14 residues. Here the CDR3 reads CASSPEVKNSPLHF. The CDR3 nucleotides are TGTGCCAGCAGCCCCGAGGTCAAAAATTCACCCCTCCACTTT.

The chain uses TRBV29-1 and TRBJ1-6; tentatively, D is TRBD1 (6 bases). The germline gives CDR1 SQVTM, CDR2 ANQGSEA. The CDR3 has 14 amino acids. Trimming took 5 bases from V and 4 from J, leaving 12 bases between them. CDR3: CSVSTGFYNSPLHF. The DNA for the CDR3 is TGCAGCGTTTCAACAGGGTTTTATAATTCACCCCTCCACTTT.

This clone was found a few times. DNA of the CDR3: TGTGCCAGCTCGGACGGAGGCCTCGGCTACACCTTC. It codes for CASSDGGLGYTF. The chain links TRBV11-2 to TRBJ1-2; D is undetermined. CDR3 length: 12 amino acids. The V and J ends lost 8 bases and 8 bases respectively, with 15 bases between them. The germline gives CDR1 SGHAT, CDR2 FQNNGV. The full variable domain, completed using reference TRBV11-2 and TRBJ1-2, is EAGVAQSPRYKIIEKRQSVAFWCNPISGHATLYWYQQILGQGPKLLIQFQNNGVVDDSQLPKDRFSAERLKGVDSTLKIQPAKLEDSAVYLCASSDGGLGYTFGSGTRLTVV.

The chain is built from TRBV18 and TRBJ2-3; 10 nucleotides match TRBD2. CDR1 and CDR2 from the germline V gene are KGHSH and LQKENI. J gave up 0 bases and V 4 bases, and 4 bases lay outside the gene matches. The length of the CDR3 is 16 residues. For the CDR3, the DNA is TGTGCCAGCTCACGGATAGCGGGAGGAAGCACAGATACGCAGTATTTT. Amino acids: CASSRIAGGSTDTQYF.

CDR3 DNA sequence: TGTGCCACCAGTGACCCGACAATTTCCTACGAGCAGTACTTC. It codes for CATSDPTISYEQYF. This chain uses TRBV24-1 with TRBJ2-7, with D unclear. The V end lost 4 bases, the J end lost 1 base, and 10 bases lay between the germline ends. The CDR3 covers 14 residues. Germline assignment: CDR1 KGHDR and CDR2 SFDVKD.

The CDR3 is CASRRLDRGEDQPQHF. Written as DNA, the CDR3 is TGTGCCAGCAGGCGGTTGGACAGGGGGGAAGATCAGCCCCAGCATTTT. The J gene is TRBJ1-5, the V gene TRBV5-6, with 10 bases lining up with TRBD1. Germline CDR1 SGHDT, CDR2 YYEEEE. Trimming at V came to 5 bases and at J to 5 bases, leaving 10 bases not matched to a gene. The CDR3 contains 16 residues.

The chain links TRBV13 to TRBJ1-1; 7 positions match TRBD1. V lost 1 base and J lost 4; bases outside the gene matches: 3. The CDR3 consists of 14 residues. The germline V gene encodes CDR1 PRHDT and CDR2 FYEKMQ (reference sequence). The CDR3 nucleotides read TGTGCCAGCAGCTTAGAGGGGGCAGCCACTGAAGCTTTCTTT. It translates to CASSLEGAATEAFF.

A single count supports this clone. The chain employs TRBV9 and TRBJ1-2; the D is unclear. From germline, CDR1 is SGDLS and CDR2 YYNGEE. V was shortened by 1 base and J by 1 base, with 8 bases between the two germline ends. This CDR3 is built from 14 residues. In DNA, the CDR3 is TGTGCCAGCAGCGTATTAGGCGGTAACTATGGCTACACCTTC. This gives the protein CASSVLGGNYGYTF.

The CDR3 is CASSFLRTGRYEQYF. CDR3 DNA sequence: TGTGCCAGCAGTTTCCTTCGGACAGGGCGGTACGAGCAGTACTTC. The rearrangement uses TRBV27 and TRBJ2-7, with 8 bases that match TRBD1. Unmatched junction bases numbered 8, after V lost 3 bases and J lost 4 bases. CDR1 MNHEY and CDR2 SMNVEV come from the germline V gene (reference sequence). This CDR3 spans 15 amino acids.

The genes are TRBV7-3 and TRBJ2-7; D perhaps matches TRBD2 (5 bases). CDR1 SGHTA and CDR2 FQGTGA come from the germline V gene. The CDR3 is made up of 15 amino acids. The V gene lost 9 bases and the J gene lost 3 bases, with 21 bases spanning the gap. In nucleotides, the CDR3 is TGTGCCAGAGGAGGACCCCTTGATCGCGGCTACGAGCAGTACTTC. Protein sequence: CARGGPLDRGYEQYF.

This chain uses TRBV29-1 with TRBJ2-1; 8 bases align to TRBD2. CDR1 and CDR2 from the germline V gene are SQVTM and ANQGSEA. The CDR3 extends over 17 amino acids. The J segment lost 4 bases and the V segment lost 5 bases, leaving 16 bases of the junction unmatched. The CDR3 is CSVRSRREVSDYNEQFF. The CDR3 DNA reads as TGCAGCGTTCGAAGCCGGCGGGAGGTCTCGGATTACAATGAGCAGTTCTTC.

This clone is a singleton in its sample. The chain employs TRBV9 and TRBJ2-1; unclear D gene. This CDR3 comprises 16 residues. V was trimmed by 3 bases and J by 0 bases, leaving 13 bases between them. From germline, CDR1 is SGDLS and CDR2 YYNGEE. The CDR3 here is CASSAQILGSYNEQFF. CDR3 coding DNA: TGTGCCAGCAGCGCCCAAATTCTCGGCTCCTACAATGAGCAGTTCTTC.

J is TRBJ1-2 and V is TRBV18; 9 bases match TRBD1. With V trimmed by 0 bases and J by 4 bases, 9 bases remained unmatched. Germline V lookup: CDR1 KGHSH, CDR2 LQKENI. This CDR3 is built from 17 residues. CDR3 DNA: TGTGCCAGCTCACCACCCACGACCGGGACAGGGTCCTATGGCTACACCTTC. Its protein product is CASSPPTTGTGSYGYTF.

This rearrangement joins TRBV4-1 to TRBJ2-5; D might be TRBD2 (6 bases). In germline, CDR1 is MGHRA, CDR2 YSYEKL. The CDR3 loop spans 16 amino acids. V was shortened by 4 bases and J by 2 bases, with 17 bases between the two germline ends. The CDR3 DNA is TGCGCCAGCAGCCCCTCCCCGGCGGGGAGGCAAGAGACCCAGTACTTC. It translates to CASSPSPAGRQETQYF.

This rearrangement joins TRBV5-1 to TRBJ2-1, with TRBD2 identical over 13 bases. Germline-derived CDR1 and CDR2 are SGHRS and YFSETQ. The junction had 8 bases not matched to a gene; V was cut back by 7 bases and J by 7 bases. The CDR3 has 15 residues. CDR3 bases: TGCGCCAGCTCCAACGGACTAGCGGGAGAAAATGAGCAGTTCTTC. As protein: CASSNGLAGENEQFF.

The chain recombines TRBV25-1 with TRBJ1-1; no definite D call. The CDR3 loop spans 14 amino acids. The V end was cut by 8 bases, the J end by 0 bases, with 13 bases between. Germline-derived CDR1 and CDR2 are MGHDK and SYGVNS. The CDR3 sequence is CASSDRGMNTEAFF. The CDR3, as DNA: TGTGCCAGCTCCGATCGGGGAATGAACACTGAAGCTTTCTTT.

The genes are TRBV3-1 (or the pseudogene TRBV3-2) and TRBJ2-2; D gene uncertain. Germline assignment: CDR1 LGHDT and CDR2 YNNKEL (reference sequence). The CDR3 length is 14 residues. Trimming shortened V by 2 bases and J by 5 bases, and 9 bases separated the two germline ends. CDR3 residues: CASSQQASTGELFF. The CDR3 DNA is TGTGCCAGCAGCCAACAGGCATCAACCGGGGAGCTGTTTTTT.

The rearrangement joins TRBV29-1 to TRBJ2-1; D remains unclear. CDR3 length: 12 amino acids. Germline V lookup: CDR1 SQVTM, CDR2 ANQGSEA. V was trimmed by 3 bases and J by 4 bases, leaving 7 bases between them. As DNA, the CDR3 is TGCAGCGTTGACAGGTGGTACAATGAGCAGTTCTTC. Amino acid sequence: CSVDRWYNEQFF.

This chain uses TRBV4-1 with TRBJ1-6, with TRBD1 matching over 7 bases. This CDR3 is built from 15 residues. V lost 4 bases to trimming and J lost 7 bases; unmatched junction nucleotides: 7. The V gene's germline CDR1 is MGHRA and CDR2 YSYEKL. The CDR3 loop is CASSPSGGQNSPLHF. The CDR3 DNA sequence: TGCGCCAGCAGCCCTTCAGGGGGTCAGAATTCACCCCTCCACTTT.

This clone was picked up one time. The V and J genes are TRBV9 and TRBJ2-7; D possibly corresponds to TRBD2 (5 bases). Trimming took off 3 bases at V and 4 bases at J, with 14 bases between the two ends. The germline gives CDR1 SGDLS, CDR2 YYNGEE. This CDR3 region has 14 residues. CDR3 loop: CASSAGNLNYEQYF. CDR3 nucleotide sequence: TGTGCCAGCAGCGCCGGGAATCTAAATTACGAGCAGTACTTC.